The 25 T cell receptor beta chains listed next were all sequenced from one sample in a study of spatial heterogeneity in lung cancer (dated by TCRdb to about 2019). Taken with the paper, the label for time point translates to: sample taken at primary tumor resection. For TCR sequencing, whole RNA was extracted from tumor and nontumor lung tissue, or from cryopreserved PBMC samples, and no cell sorting was done. Library generation was performed with 5' RACE. The data were produced on a NextSeq 500. TCRdb's own reprocessing of the public reads used fastp at Q25 and MiXCR and kept productive beta chains. Rows with one shared CDR3 protein collapse into an entry with the most common genes and DNA. Across this sample there are 20,000 to 25,000 distinct CDR3 sequences, with about 4.3% seen only once. The ten largest account for approximately 35% of the sample. Sample: PBMCs, taken at surgery. Every receptor here comes from a male donor with early-stage non-small cell lung cancer.

This clonotype is judged medium-sized. The V call is TRBV7-2, the J call TRBJ2-1; possible D gene TRBD2, 5 bases. The CDR3 is made up of 12 amino acids. The germline V gene encodes CDR1 SGHTA and CDR2 FQGNSA. V dropped 3 bases and J dropped 5 bases, with 5 bases sitting between them. The CDR3: CASSFGDNEQFF. CDR3 in DNA: TGTGCCAGCAGCTTCGGGGACAATGAGCAGTTCTTC. The full variable domain, in which reference TRBV7-2 and TRBJ2-1 provide the parts outside the CDR3, is GAGVSQSPSNKVTEKGKDVELRCDPISGHTALYWYRQSLGQGLEFLIYFQGNSAPDKSGLPSDRFSAERTGGSVSTLTIQRTQQEDSAVYLCASSFGDNEQFFGPGTRLTVL.

This clonotype showed up many times. The chain employs TRBV27 and TRBJ2-5, with D possibly being TRBD2 (5 bases). Germline-derived CDR1 and CDR2 are MNHEY and SMNVEV (reference sequence). V was clipped by 5 bases and J by 5 bases, with 18 bases between them. The CDR3 spans 15 residues. CDR3 sequence: CASSLFSGVGETQYF. CDR3 sequence (DNA): TGTGCCAGCAGTCTATTTTCCGGGGTCGGGGAGACCCAGTACTTC.

This clonotype was counted ten times or more. V gene TRBV5-1 combines with J gene TRBJ2-1; D remains unclear. The germline V and J ends were trimmed by 5 bases and 5 bases, with 11 bases remaining between them. The CDR3 runs to 13 residues. Looked up from germline, CDR1 is SGHRS and CDR2 is YFSETQ. The CDR3 protein is CASRPGVNNEQFF. CDR3 DNA: TGCGCCAGCAGACCCGGAGTAAACAATGAGCAGTTCTTC.

This clonotype was counted many times. The J gene is TRBJ2-3, the V gene TRBV5-1, with TRBD2 identical over 10 bases. Unmatched junction bases numbered 7, after V lost 0 bases and J lost 6 bases. Germline V gene lookup returns CDR1 SGHRS and CDR2 YFSETQ. The length of the CDR3 is 16 residues. The CDR3 reads CASSLAQLAGPDTQYF. CDR3 DNA sequence: TGCGCCAGCAGCTTGGCTCAACTAGCGGGACCGGATACGCAGTATTTT.

This clonotype was found many times. The chain recombines TRBV29-1 with TRBJ2-5; no definite D call. The CDR3 contains 8 residues. Germline V gene sequence: CDR1 SQVTM, CDR2 ANQGSEA. V shed 7 bases and J shed 7 bases, with 4 bases lying between them. DNA for the CDR3: TGCAGCGAGGGGACCCAGTACTTC. As protein: CSEGTQYF.

There are many counts of this clonotype. The V gene is TRBV11-3, the J gene TRBJ1-1; unclear D gene. V dropped 0 bases and J dropped 7 bases, with 9 bases sitting between them. The CDR3 is 13 amino acids. Germline CDR1 and CDR2: SGHNT and YENEEA. For the CDR3, the DNA is TGTGCCAGCAGCTTAGATGGTGCAGGTGAAGCTTTCTTT. Its translation: CASSLDGAGEAFF.

This clonotype was seen repeatedly, ten times or more. This chain uses TRBV11-2 with TRBJ2-1; D unclear. The CDR3 sequence is 13 residues long. Between the trimmed V and J ends, which lost 1 base and 6 bases, there was a span of 7 bases. CDR1 is SGHAT, CDR2 FQNNGV, per germline. The CDR3 coding sequence is TGTGCCAGCAGCTTAGGTCCAGTCAATGAGCAGTTCTTC. Translated, it gives CASSLGPVNEQFF. The entire variable domain, with the rest obtained from reference TRBV11-2 and TRBJ2-1, is as follows: EAGVAQSPRYKIIEKRQSVAFWCNPISGHATLYWYQQILGQGPKLLIQFQNNGVVDDSQLPKDRFSAERLKGVDSTLKIQPAKLEDSAVYLCASSLGPVNEQFFGPGTRLTVL.

This clonotype was seen ten or more times. The rearrangement joins TRBV24-1 to TRBJ2-1, with 7 bases that match TRBD1. CDR3 length equals 16 residues. Germline V CDR1 and CDR2: KGHDR, SFDVKD. V lost 1 base and J lost 4; bases outside the gene matches: 6. CDR3 in amino acids: CATSDLTGVFYNEQFF. The CDR3 nucleotides read TGTGCCACCAGTGATTTAACAGGGGTCTTTTACAATGAGCAGTTCTTC.

This clonotype occurred many times. V usage is TRBV28 and J usage is TRBJ2-7, with D tentatively TRBD1 (6 bases). From germline, CDR1 is MDHEN and CDR2 SYDVKM. The V end was cut by 6 bases, the J end by 6 bases, with 12 bases between. CDR3 size: 12 residues. In DNA form, the CDR3 reads TGTGCCAGCAGCCGGGCAGGGGTCGAGCAGTACTTC. This translates into CASSRAGVEQYF.

The V gene is TRBV6-5, the J gene TRBJ2-3, with D perhaps TRBD2 (6 bases). The CDR3 sequence is 14 residues long. Germline values: CDR1 MNHEY, CDR2 SVGAGI. The V and J ends lost 5 bases and 4 bases respectively, with 13 bases between them. The CDR3 DNA reads as TGTGCCAGCAGTCTACGGACTATGCCAGATACGCAGTATTTT. Its translation: CASSLRTMPDTQYF.

At least ten counts were recorded for this clonotype. The chain recombines TRBV4-3 with TRBJ2-1; D is uncertain. Germline V lookup: CDR1 LGHNA, CDR2 YSLEER. The V end was cut by 0 bases, the J end by 10 bases, with 10 bases between. CDR3 size: 13 residues. The DNA of the CDR3 is TGCGCCAGCAGCCAAGAAGGTCGGCGGGAGCAGTTCTTC. Its protein product is CASSQEGRREQFF.

This clonotype was found many times. This chain links TRBV12-3 or TRBV12-4 with TRBJ2-1; 8 nucleotides match TRBD1. This CDR3 has 16 residues. After removal of 1 base from V and 0 bases from J, the junction contained 2 bases not matched to a gene. The CDR3 bases are TGTGCCAGCAGTTTAGGACAGGGGAGCTCCTACAATGAGCAGTTCTTC. As protein: CASSLGQGSSYNEQFF.

This clonotype was seen a handful of times. This sequence joins TRBV3-1 and TRBJ1-4; a weak D match, TRBD1 (5 bases). The CDR3 loop spans 17 amino acids. The V gene's germline CDR1 is LGHDT and CDR2 YNNKEL (reference sequence). The V end was cut by 7 bases, the J end by 8 bases, with 26 bases between. The CDR3 nucleotides read TGTGCCAGCACCCCTTCTCCCCGGGGCCCGGACGGAGAAAAACTGTTTTTT. As protein: CASTPSPRGPDGEKLFF.

This clonotype was seen at least ten times. This chain connects TRBV4-2 to TRBJ2-7; 7 positions agree with TRBD2. The CDR3 loop spans 15 amino acids. Germline V CDR1 and CDR2: LGHNA, YNFKEQ. The J segment lost 0 bases and the V segment lost 3 bases, leaving 5 bases of the junction unmatched. The CDR3 region is CASSQGAGSSYEQYF. The DNA for the CDR3 is TGTGCCAGCAGCCAGGGAGCGGGAAGCTCCTACGAGCAGTACTTC.

This clonotype was counted at least ten times. The V call is TRBV28, the J call TRBJ1-3, with D possibly being TRBD1 (6 bases). Trimming took 5 bases from V and 0 from J, leaving 11 bases between them. Germline V gene sequence: CDR1 MDHEN, CDR2 SYDVKM. The CDR3 runs to 15 residues. CDR3 protein: CASSTGQISGNTIYF. CDR3 DNA sequence: TGTGCCAGCAGTACGGGACAAATCTCTGGAAACACCATATATTTT.

V and J are TRBV5-5 and TRBJ2-3, with D possibly being TRBD1 (5 bases). The germline V and J ends were trimmed by 5 bases and 8 bases, with 18 bases remaining between them. The CDR3 spans 14 residues. CDR1 SGHKS and CDR2 YYEKEE come from the germline V gene (reference sequence). CDR3 nucleotides: TGTGCCAGCAGTCTTAATGCTGACAGCCGTACGCAGTATTTT. It specifies CASSLNADSRTQYF.

This clonotype has at least ten counts. The chain has TRBV7-7 and TRBJ2-5, with 10 positions matching TRBD1. Trimming took 5 bases from V and 0 from J; bases not matched to a gene: 0. CDR1 is SSHAT and CDR2 is FNYEAQ in the germline V gene (reference sequence). The CDR3 has 14 amino acids. The CDR3 sequence is CASSGTGDQETQYF. The CDR3 coding sequence is TGTGCCAGCAGCGGGACAGGGGACCAAGAGACCCAGTACTTC.

In this sample, this clonotype turned up many times. V is TRBV18 and J is TRBJ2-5; D not certain. The CDR3 extends over 13 amino acids. Trimming removed 1 base from V and 1 base from J, with 4 bases in between. Germline-derived CDR1 and CDR2 are KGHSH and LQKENI. The CDR3 DNA is TGTGCCAGCTCACCACTTCCCCAAGAGACCCAGTACTTC. Amino acids: CASSPLPQETQYF.

The sample holds many counts of this clonotype. The chain links TRBV6-2 or TRBV6-3 to TRBJ2-7, with D perhaps matching TRBD1 (6 bases). V lost 5 bases and J lost 3, with 17 bases in between. In germline, CDR1 is MNHEY, CDR2 SVGEGT. The CDR3 length is 15 residues. The CDR3 coding sequence is TGTGCCAGCAGTCCGCGCCGGACAGAAGACTACGAGCAGTACTTC. Its protein is CASSPRRTEDYEQYF.

This clonotype appeared many times. The V gene is TRBV27, the J gene TRBJ2-7; no firm D call. The germline V and J ends were trimmed by 4 bases and 3 bases, with 4 bases remaining between them. Germline CDR1 is MNHEY and CDR2 is SMNVEV (reference sequence). This CDR3 comprises 11 residues. CDR3 residues: CASSWGYEQYF. In DNA, the CDR3 is TGTGCCAGCAGTTGGGGCTACGAGCAGTACTTC.

This clonotype has a count of ten or more. The chain has TRBV2 and TRBJ2-4, with 10 bases fitting TRBD1. Germline values: CDR1 SNHLY, CDR2 FYNNEI. The length of the CDR3 is 15 residues. V gave up 6 bases and J gave up 0 bases; unmatched junction bases: 2. Here the CDR3 DNA reads TGTGCCAGCAGCGACAGGGGGCCAGCCAAAAACATTCAGTACTTC. This translates into CASSDRGPAKNIQYF.

This clonotype came up many times. The chain couples TRBV7-9 to TRBJ2-7; 7 nucleotides match TRBD1. The CDR3 spans 16 residues. Germline V gene sequence: CDR1 SEHNR, CDR2 FQNEAQ (reference sequence). J gave up 0 bases and V 5 bases, and 10 bases lay outside the gene matches. CDR3 in amino acids: CASSPTTGTDSYEQYF. The CDR3 DNA reads as TGTGCCAGCAGCCCGACGACCGGGACAGACTCCTACGAGCAGTACTTC.

This clonotype showed up many times. The chain couples TRBV20-1 to TRBJ2-5; D is uncertain. There are 11 residues in the CDR3. Germline V gene data show CDR1 as DFQATT and CDR2 as SNEGSKA (reference sequence). Trimming took 2 bases from V and 7 from J, leaving 8 bases between them. CDR3 sequence: CSARSFRTQYF. The CDR3, as DNA: TGCAGTGCTAGATCCTTCCGGACCCAGTACTTC.

This clonotype was recorded at least ten times. The chain has TRBV11-2 and TRBJ2-2; no definite D call. V lost 5 bases and J 0 bases, leaving 10 bases between the germline ends. CDR3 length equals 15 residues. CDR1 and CDR2 from the germline V gene are SGHAT and FQNNGV. The CDR3 DNA is TGTGCCAGCAGCCCAACACTTACGAACACCGGGGAGCTGTTTTTT. Its protein product is CASSPTLTNTGELFF.

This clonotype was seen more than once but under ten times. The chain has TRBV5-1 and TRBJ2-3; 7 bases align to TRBD1. This CDR3 contains 14 residues. CDR1 is SGHRS and CDR2 is YFSETQ in the germline V gene. V dropped 4 bases and J dropped 2; count of bases not matched to a gene: 4. CDR3 protein: CASSPTGPTDTQYF. The CDR3 DNA is TGCGCCAGCAGCCCGACAGGGCCCACAGATACGCAGTATTTT. The full variable domain, rest sourced from reference TRBV5-1 and TRBJ2-3, is KAGVTQTPRYLIKTRGQQVTLSCSPISGHRSVSWYQQTPGQGLQFLFEYFSETQRNKGNFPGRFSGRQFSNSRSEMNVSTLELGDSALYLCASSPTGPTDTQYFGPGTRLTVL.